What follows are 21 T cell receptor beta chains derived from one specimen sequenced in a study of shared clonotypes between healthy human individuals. Measured with immunoSEQ multiplex PCR; TCRdb has only the in-frame clones, and not every one. The data contain about 520,000 clones, almost 80% of them singletons. Sequenced sample: PBMCs. These receptors originate from a woman aged 40 to 50 in good health. Some clones in this sample may be carry-over from other donors' samples.

The chain is built from TRBV29-1 and TRBJ2-7; D is tentatively TRBD1 or TRBD2 (5 bases each). The V gene's germline CDR1 is SQVTM and CDR2 ANQGSEA. Trimming took off 7 bases at V and 3 bases at J, with 13 bases between the two ends. The CDR3 loop spans 12 amino acids. CDR3 nucleotides: TGCAGCGCAGACGGGACGGACTACGAGCAGTACTTC. Amino acids: CSADGTDYEQYF.

This clone was counted a single time. The V gene is TRBV5-8, the J gene TRBJ1-5; weak D call: TRBD1 (5 bases). The V end was cut by 0 bases, the J end by 1 base, with 14 bases between. Germline assignment: CDR1 SGHTS and CDR2 YDEGEE. The CDR3 has 17 residues. The DNA of the CDR3 is TGTGCCAGCAGCTTGGCGTTTGGCAGGGACAGCAATCAGCCCCAGCATTTT. As protein: CASSLAFGRDSNQPQHF. The complete variable domain, with remaining parts taken from reference TRBV5-8 and TRBJ1-5, reads EAGVTQSPTHLIKTRGQQATLRCSPISGHTSVYWYQQALGLGLQFLLWYDEGEERNRGNFPPRFSGRQFPNYSSELNVNALELEDSALYLCASSLAFGRDSNQPQHFGDGTRLSIL.

The chain uses TRBV2 and TRBJ2-3, with no clear D. V dropped 2 bases and J dropped 6 bases, with 6 bases sitting between them. Germline values: CDR1 SNHLY, CDR2 FYNNEI. The CDR3 has 12 residues. The CDR3 loop is CASSERVDTQYF. The CDR3 DNA reads as TGTGCCAGCAGTGAAAGGGTGGATACGCAGTATTTT.

This clone came up once. The chain has TRBV18 and TRBJ2-3; TRBD2 aligns across 9 bases. CDR1 and CDR2 (germline): KGHSH, LQKENI. Trimming cost V 6 bases and J 4 bases; bases outside gene matches: 8. This CDR3 has 15 residues. Written as DNA, the CDR3 is TGTGCCAGCTCTAGACGGCGGGAGGGGGCAGATACGCAGTATTTT. It specifies CASSRRREGADTQYF.

This clone occurred a few times. V usage is TRBV7-2 and J usage is TRBJ2-3; 9 bases line up with TRBD2. With V trimmed by 0 bases and J by 6 bases, 4 bases remained unmatched. From germline, CDR1 is SGHTA and CDR2 FQGNSA. This CDR3 region has 15 residues. The DNA for the CDR3 is TGTGCCAGCAGCTTAGCGTCTAGCGGGGCGGATACGCAGTATTTT. This gives the protein CASSLASSGADTQYF.

The rearrangement uses TRBV10-2 and TRBJ2-7; D uncertain. This CDR3 is 13 amino acids long. Per germline, CDR1 WSHSY and CDR2 SAAADI. Trimming shortened V by 7 bases and J by 6 bases, and 16 bases separated the two germline ends. The CDR3 nucleotides read TGCGCCAGCAAAGACTTGAACCTACGCGAGCAGTACTTC. Translation gives CASKDLNLREQYF.

This clone appeared once. This chain uses TRBV25-1 with TRBJ2-7; 7 bases fit TRBD2. The CDR3 runs to 16 residues. The germline V gene has CDR1 MGHDK and CDR2 SYGVNS. J was trimmed by 5 bases and V by 1 base; bases with no gene match: 11. CDR3 amino acids: CASSEFSGGSDNEQYF. The CDR3 DNA reads as TGTGCCAGCAGTGAATTCTCTGGCGGGAGTGACAACGAGCAGTACTTC.

For the CDR3, the DNA is TGTGCCAGCGGAGCCGTGGACTATGGCTACACCTTC. This codes for CASGAVDYGYTF. This chain connects TRBV6-6 to TRBJ1-2; D gene uncertain. The CDR3 is 12 amino acids. The germline V and J ends were trimmed by 8 bases and 3 bases, with 10 bases remaining between them. Germline-derived CDR1 and CDR2 are MNHNY and SVGAGI (reference sequence).

The V gene is TRBV11-3, the J gene TRBJ2-1; D is perhaps TRBD2 (6 bases). Per germline, CDR1 SGHNT and CDR2 YENEEA. V lost 0 bases, J lost 10 bases, and 10 bases lay in between. This CDR3 is 13 amino acids long. The CDR3 DNA is TGTGCCAGCAGCTTAGATACCGGGGGAGAGCAGTTCTTC. Translation: CASSLDTGGEQFF.

J is TRBJ1-5 and V is TRBV28; possibly TRBD1 for D (5 bases). Germline CDR1 reads MDHEN; CDR2 reads SYDVKM. V was cut by 6 bases and J by 4 bases, with 10 bases left in between. There are 13 residues in the CDR3. The CDR3 loop is CASRRQLNQPQHF. CDR3 in DNA: TGTGCCAGCAGACGACAGCTAAATCAGCCCCAGCATTTT.

There are many counts of this clone. Other DNA sequences in this specimen translate into the identical CDR3. The gene calls are TRBV30 and TRBJ2-2; a possible D gene is TRBD2 (5 bases). In germline, CDR1 is GTSNPN, CDR2 SVGIG (reference sequence). The CDR3 is 14 residues long. With 2 bases removed from V and 6 bases from J, the gap between germline ends came to 13 bases. CDR3 in DNA: TGTGCCTGGAGTTCAGGACTGGAGGCCGGGGAGCTGTTTTTT. Translating it yields CAWSSGLEAGELFF.

CDR3: CASSPEGGRGYTF. CDR3 DNA: TGTGCCAGCAGCCCCGAGGGGGGTCGGGGCTACACCTTC. The chain couples TRBV7-2 to TRBJ1-2; maybe TRBD1 (6 bases). CDR3 size: 13 residues. CDR1 is SGHTA, CDR2 FQGNSA, per germline. Trimming removed 5 bases at V and 8 bases at J, with 15 bases between.

This clone was recorded only once. This chain joins TRBV7-2 and TRBJ1-4; the D gene is possibly TRBD1 (5 bases). CDR1 and CDR2 (germline): SGHTA, FQGNSA. Trimming left V 8 bases short and J 0 bases short, with 19 bases between. This CDR3 contains 17 residues. In DNA, the CDR3 is TGTGCCAGCTCAGGGTCGGCAGATCCTGCAACTAATGAAAAACTGTTTTTT. It yields the protein CASSGSADPATNEKLFF.

This clone was seen once. J is TRBJ2-2 and V is TRBV13, with 8 bases aligning to TRBD1. The CDR3 covers 17 residues. CDR1 is PRHDT and CDR2 is FYEKMQ in the germline V gene (reference sequence). V gave up 2 bases and J gave up 0 bases; unmatched junction bases: 5. This CDR3 reads CASSLQGAIANTGELFF. In DNA form, the CDR3 reads TGTGCCAGCAGCTTACAGGGGGCAATCGCGAACACCGGGGAGCTGTTTTTT.

The rearrangement uses TRBV18 and TRBJ2-2, with D maybe TRBD2 (6 bases). The germline gives CDR1 KGHSH, CDR2 LQKENI. The CDR3 loop spans 13 amino acids. V lost 6 bases to trimming and J lost 7 bases, with 12 bases between them. Here the CDR3 DNA reads TGTGCCAGCTCTGGTGGCGGGATCGGGGAGCTGTTTTTT. This encodes CASSGGGIGELFF.

The J gene is TRBJ2-2, the V gene TRBV11-2, with a weak D call TRBD2 (6 bases). V was shortened by 5 bases and J by 4 bases, with 17 bases between the two germline ends. Germline CDR1 is SGHAT and CDR2 is FQNNGV. The CDR3 totals 16 residues. CDR3 DNA: TGTGCCAGCAGCGAGCCGGTGGTGGGACTCACCGGGGAGCTGTTTTTT. It specifies CASSEPVVGLTGELFF.

J is TRBJ1-5 and V is TRBV15; D uncertain. The CDR3 is 16 amino acids. CDR1 and CDR2 from the germline V gene are LNHNV and YYDKDF (reference sequence). Trimming stripped 0 bases from V and 0 bases from J, with 9 bases between. The chain's CDR3 is CATSRDLGSSNQPQHF. In nucleotides, the CDR3 is TGTGCCACCAGCAGAGATCTAGGGAGTAGCAATCAGCCCCAGCATTTT.

The table lists this clone with a few counts. The V gene is TRBV28, the J gene TRBJ1-4; no reliable D call. V dropped 6 bases and J dropped 7 bases, with 9 bases sitting between them. The CDR3 is 12 residues long. CDR1 is MDHEN, CDR2 SYDVKM, per germline. This chain's CDR3 is CASSRQSEKLFF. CDR3 bases: TGTGCCAGCAGCCGCCAGAGTGAAAAACTGTTTTTT.

The chain carries TRBV25-1 and TRBJ1-4; D is unclear. Trimming took off 6 bases at V and 4 bases at J, with 9 bases between the two ends. CDR3 length: 13 amino acids. Germline V gene data show CDR1 as MGHDK and CDR2 as SYGVNS. The CDR3 loop reads CASSDGYNEKLFF. In nucleotides, the CDR3 is TGTGCCAGCAGCGACGGATATAATGAAAAACTGTTTTTT.

The sample holds a few counts of this clone. The rearrangement joins TRBV7-6 to TRBJ1-1; no definite D call. Trimming cost V 5 bases and J 4 bases, with 14 bases left between them. From germline, CDR1 is SGHVS and CDR2 FNYEAQ. This CDR3 region has 14 residues. This CDR3 is CASSLGFRFTEAFF. As DNA, the CDR3 is TGTGCCAGCAGCCTGGGTTTTAGGTTCACTGAAGCTTTCTTT.

In nucleotides, the CDR3 is TGTGCCACCAGCAGGAGACAGGACAGTTCAACTGAAGCTTTCTTT. Protein sequence: CATSRRQDSSTEAFF. The rearrangement uses TRBV15 and TRBJ1-1, with a weak D call TRBD1 (6 bases). The CDR3 runs to 15 residues. Per germline, CDR1 LNHNV and CDR2 YYDKDF (reference sequence). The germline V and J ends were trimmed by 3 bases and 5 bases, with 16 bases remaining between them. Full variable domain (outside the CDR3, taken from reference TRBV15 and TRBJ1-1): DAMVIQNPRYQVTQFGKPVTLSCSQTLNHNVMYWYQQKSSQAPKLLFHYYDKDFNNEADTPDNFQSRRPNTSFCFLDIRSPGLGDTAMYLCATSRRQDSSTEAFFGQGTRLTVV.